The TCR beta chain under discussion was sequenced for a study of shared clonotypes between healthy human individuals. The CDR3 contains 13 residues. Trimming cost V 4 bases and J 7 bases, with 14 bases left between them. Germline lookup yields CDR1 GTSNPN and CDR2 SVGIG (reference sequence). The study, taken as a whole, reports: The study found lower generation probabilities in non-shared clonotypes than in those shared by all four donors. Sequencing depth was a factor that was expected to affect clonotype sharing among donors.

This clone was seen just once. The antigen is undetermined. It was across several immunoSEQ plates that each subset's genomic DNA was evenly split. Sequencing used immunoSEQ multiplex PCR; TCRdb keeps in-frame clones, though not all of them. Counted here are approximately 2.3 million clones, approximately 93% occurring once; the ten biggest clones make up 0.39%. This chain links TRBV30 with TRBJ2-1, with a possible D match to TRBD2 (5 bases). Material for sequencing was naive CD4+ T cells from PBMCs. The subset: CD45RA+ positively selected. The source of this sequence is a man between 18 and 29 years old in good health. Some clones in this sample may be carry-over from other donors' samples. CDR3 sequence: CAWTGRVGNEQFF. CDR3 in DNA: TGTGCCTGGACGGGAAGGGTAGGGAATGAGCAGTTCTTC.